This TCR beta chain emerged from a study of CD8 T cells in Susac syndrome. After extraction with the RNeasy kit, roughly 0.45 to 1 ug of the RNA was reverse transcribed using random hexamers. TCRdb reprocessed the immunoSEQ multiplex PCR reads with MiXCR, giving one entry per CDR3 protein. The sample carries more than 75,000 distinct CDR3 sequences, 85% to 95% recorded once. With 2 bases removed from V and 5 bases from J, the gap between germline ends came to 13 bases. The V gene's germline CDR1 is MNHNS and CDR2 SASEGT. This CDR3 spans 15 amino acids. The TCR sequence derives from a human donor in good health. The sequencing input was CD8+ T cells from PBMCs. The V and J genes are TRBV6-1 and TRBJ2-1; weak D call: TRBD2 (6 bases). The CDR3 sequence is CASSEWLWGDNEQFF. CDR3 DNA: TGTGCCAGCAGTGAATGGTTATGGGGGGACAATGAGCAGTTCTTC.